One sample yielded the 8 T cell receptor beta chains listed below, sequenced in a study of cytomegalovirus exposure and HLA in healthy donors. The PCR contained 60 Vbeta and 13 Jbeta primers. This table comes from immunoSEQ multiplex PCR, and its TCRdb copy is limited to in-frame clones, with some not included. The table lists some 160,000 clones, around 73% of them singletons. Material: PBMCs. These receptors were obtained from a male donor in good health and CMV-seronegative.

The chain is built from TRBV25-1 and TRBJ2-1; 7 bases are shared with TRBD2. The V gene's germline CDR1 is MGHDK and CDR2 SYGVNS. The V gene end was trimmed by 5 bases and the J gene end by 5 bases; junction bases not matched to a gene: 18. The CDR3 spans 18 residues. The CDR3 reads CASSPLPRTSRGDNEQFF. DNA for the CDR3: TGTGCCAGCAGTCCGCTCCCTCGGACTAGTCGAGGGGACAATGAGCAGTTCTTC.

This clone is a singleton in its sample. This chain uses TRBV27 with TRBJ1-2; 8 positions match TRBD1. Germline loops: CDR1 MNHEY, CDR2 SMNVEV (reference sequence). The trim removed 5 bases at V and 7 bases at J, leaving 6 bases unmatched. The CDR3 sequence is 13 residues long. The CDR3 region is CASSPGGARGYTF. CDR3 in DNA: TGTGCCAGCAGTCCAGGGGGCGCGCGTGGCTACACCTTC.

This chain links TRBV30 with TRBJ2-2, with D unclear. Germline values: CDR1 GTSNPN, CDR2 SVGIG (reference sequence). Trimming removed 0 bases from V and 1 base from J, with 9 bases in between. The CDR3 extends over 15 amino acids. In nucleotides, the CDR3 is TGTGCCTGGAGTGTACTTGCGGTGAACACCGGGGAGCTGTTTTTT. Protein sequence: CAWSVLAVNTGELFF.

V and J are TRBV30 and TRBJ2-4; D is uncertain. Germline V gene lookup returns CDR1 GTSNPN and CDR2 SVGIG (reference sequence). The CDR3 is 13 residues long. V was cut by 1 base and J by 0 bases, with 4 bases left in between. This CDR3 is CAWSGRAKNIQYF. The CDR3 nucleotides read TGTGCCTGGAGTGGCAGAGCCAAAAACATTCAGTACTTC.

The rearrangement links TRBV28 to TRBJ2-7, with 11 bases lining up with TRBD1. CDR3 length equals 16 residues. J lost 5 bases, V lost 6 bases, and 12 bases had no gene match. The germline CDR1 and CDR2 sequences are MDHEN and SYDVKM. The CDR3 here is CASSPPGGTGGNEQYF. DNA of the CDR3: TGTGCCAGCAGCCCCCCCGGGGGGACAGGGGGAAACGAGCAGTACTTC.

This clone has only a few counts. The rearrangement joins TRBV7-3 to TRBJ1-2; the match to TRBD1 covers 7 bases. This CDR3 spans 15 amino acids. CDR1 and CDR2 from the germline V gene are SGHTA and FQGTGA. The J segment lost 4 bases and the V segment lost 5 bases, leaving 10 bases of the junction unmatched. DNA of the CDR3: TGTGCCAGCAGCCCAGACTCGGGACAGCTCTATGGCTACACCTTC. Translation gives CASSPDSGQLYGYTF. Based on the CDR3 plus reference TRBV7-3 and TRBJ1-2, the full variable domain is GAGVSQTPSNKVTEKGKYVELRCDPISGHTALYWYRQSLGQGPEFLIYFQGTGAADDSGLPNDRFFAVRPEGSVSTLKIQRTERGDSAVYLCASSPDSGQLYGYTFGSGTRLTVV.

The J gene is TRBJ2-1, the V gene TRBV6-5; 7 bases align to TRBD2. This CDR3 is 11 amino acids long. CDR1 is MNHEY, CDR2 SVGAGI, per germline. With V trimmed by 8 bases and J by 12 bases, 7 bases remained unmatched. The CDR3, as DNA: TGTGCCAGCGGGTGGGGGGGTTGGCAGTTCTTC. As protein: CASGWGGWQFF.

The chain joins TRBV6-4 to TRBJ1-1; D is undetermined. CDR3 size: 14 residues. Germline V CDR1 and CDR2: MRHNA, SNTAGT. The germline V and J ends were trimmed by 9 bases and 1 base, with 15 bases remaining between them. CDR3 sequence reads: CARKTSRWNTEAFF. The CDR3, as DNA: TGTGCCAGAAAGACTAGCAGGTGGAACACTGAAGCTTTCTTT.